This TCR beta chain was captured by sequencing in a study of T-cell reconstitution after alpha-beta-depleted transplantation in children. There are a few counts of this clonotype. Unique molecular identifiers were used in preparing the TCRbeta library. A single record per CDR3 protein comes from TCRdb applying MiXCR to the PCR reads. The data contain about 500,000 distinct CDR3 sequences, around a third of them singletons. CDR3 length: 18 residues. Germline CDR1 SQVTM, CDR2 ANQGSEA. The junction had 24 bases not matched to a gene; V was cut back by 6 bases and J by 5 bases. The receptor's source is a human donor who donated a stem cell graft to a child with aplastic anemia. This material consisted of PBMCs from the stem cell graft donor, taken from the stem cell graft. The chain joins TRBV29-1 to TRBJ2-5; 7 nucleotides line up with TRBD2. The CDR3 is CSVASRLIGGGPSETQYF. The CDR3 nucleotides are TGCAGCGTCGCATCACGTCTCATTGGGGGAGGGCCCTCTGAGACCCAGTACTTC. The full variable domain, with the rest looked up from reference TRBV29-1 and TRBJ2-5, is SAVISQKPSRDICQRGTSLTIQCQVDSQVTMMFWYRQQPGQSLTLIATANQGSEATYESGFVIDKFPISRPNLTFSTLTVSNMSPEDSSIYLCSVASRLIGGGPSETQYFGPGTRLLVL.